One and the same sample provided the 8 T cell receptor beta chains below, sequenced in a study of T cell responses to AZD1222 COVID-19 vaccine. Sequencing was performed with immunoSEQ multiplex PCR; in TCRdb, only in-frame clones are kept and a portion is missing. The table includes roughly 100,000 clones, 82% detected once. This material consisted of peripheral blood, taken on day 0 of AZD1222 vaccination. The receptors derive from an adult in good health.

This sequence joins TRBV4-3 and TRBJ1-6, with D possibly matching TRBD1 (5 bases). The CDR3 length is 16 residues. V lost 0 bases to trimming and J lost 8 bases, with 14 bases between them. Germline lookup yields CDR1 LGHNA and CDR2 YSLEER. The DNA of the CDR3 is TGCGCCAGCAGCCAAGATTACGCGGGGGAATATTCACCCCTCCACTTT. It specifies CASSQDYAGEYSPLHF.

The V call is TRBV9, the J call TRBJ1-3; 9 bases agree with TRBD1. The CDR3 extends over 17 amino acids. Germline CDR1 and CDR2: SGDLS and YYNGEE. V gave up 0 bases and J gave up 2 bases; unmatched junction bases: 6. CDR3 sequence reads: CASSVDPGTGPGNTIYF. Here the CDR3 DNA reads TGTGCCAGCAGCGTAGACCCAGGGACAGGGCCTGGAAACACCATATATTTT.

The chain employs TRBV5-1 and TRBJ2-5, with D possibly matching TRBD1 (6 bases). The germline CDR1 and CDR2 sequences are SGHRS and YFSETQ. V lost 4 bases to trimming and J lost 0 bases, with 22 bases between them. The CDR3 consists of 18 residues. The CDR3 bases are TGCGCCAGCAGCCCCTTAGACAGGCCCCCCAACTACCAAGAGACCCAGTACTTC. It specifies CASSPLDRPPNYQETQYF.

This clone was counted a few times. The rearrangement uses TRBV18 and TRBJ2-5; no clear D. V dropped 8 bases and J dropped 5 bases, with 21 bases sitting between them. Germline-derived CDR1 and CDR2 are KGHSH and LQKENI. The CDR3 runs 15 residues. CDR3 nucleotide sequence: TGTGCCAGCACGTCATGGGCAGGCGGTGGGGAGACCCAGTACTTC. Amino acid sequence: CASTSWAGGGETQYF.

The chain carries TRBV5-1 and TRBJ2-7, with 14 bases identical to TRBD2. The V segment lost 4 bases and the J segment 2 bases; nucleotides outside the gene matches: 5. The V gene's germline CDR1 is SGHRS and CDR2 YFSETQ. The CDR3 runs 16 residues. Here the CDR3 reads CASSPGLAGVTYEQYF. The CDR3, as DNA: TGCGCCAGCAGCCCGGGACTAGCGGGGGTTACCTACGAGCAGTACTTC.

The rearrangement joins TRBV6-2 or TRBV6-3 to TRBJ2-7, with 11 bases lining up with TRBD1. Looked up from germline, CDR1 is MNHEY and CDR2 is SVGEGT. The CDR3 totals 16 residues. After removal of 0 bases from V and 3 bases from J, the junction contained 4 bases not matched to a gene. The CDR3 sequence: CASSYSRTGGHYEQYF. For the CDR3, the DNA is TGTGCCAGCAGTTACTCTCGGACAGGGGGCCACTACGAGCAGTACTTC.

The chain uses TRBV5-1 and TRBJ1-2; 7 bases map to TRBD1. With V trimmed by 7 bases and J by 3 bases, 9 bases remained unmatched. The CDR3 runs 14 residues. The V gene's germline CDR1 is SGHRS and CDR2 YFSETQ. CDR3 coding DNA: TGCGCCAGCTATCCAGGGGGGACAGACTATGGCTACACCTTC. Protein: CASYPGGTDYGYTF.

This clone occurred once. The chain has TRBV4-1 and TRBJ1-5; D not certain. V lost 4 bases, J lost 0 bases, and 13 bases lay in between. Germline V CDR1 and CDR2: MGHRA, YSYEKL. The CDR3 has 16 residues. Here the CDR3 DNA reads TGCGCCAGCAGCCTCGGGCCAGCCTTTAGCAATCAGCCCCAGCATTTT. Protein product: CASSLGPAFSNQPQHF.